The entry below gives a single T cell receptor beta chain sequence along with its context. Its antigen is not known. The record originates from a study of OX40 agonist ivuxolimab in advanced cancers. The overall study: It was permissible to have had prior anti-PD-1, anti-PD-L1 or anti-CTLA-4 therapy, and about 40% had some.

Collection of blood occurred at baseline, at cycle 4 day 1, and at cycle 7 day 1. Profiled with immunoSEQ multiplex PCR; TCRdb holds only in-frame clones, not every one. The table has around 60,000 clones, 87% seen once. The CDR3 contains 13 residues. Germline CDR1 LNHDA, CDR2 SQIVND (reference sequence). V lost 7 bases and J 0 bases, leaving 7 bases between the germline ends. General study results and limits: Certain nonresponding patients likewise had low normalized T-cell clonal expansion.

The V gene is TRBV19, the J gene TRBJ1-3; the D is unclear. This TCR was sampled from an adult with an advanced solid tumor such as melanoma, head and neck, liver or kidney cancer. The starting material was CD4+ or CD8+ T cells sorted from blood, obtained in a trial of the OX40 agonist ivuxolimab. The chain's CDR3 is CASKRLSGNTIYF. The DNA of the CDR3 is TGTGCCAGTAAGCGCCTCTCTGGAAACACCATATATTTT.